The subject of this entry is one T cell receptor beta chain. Sequenced by immunoSEQ multiplex PCR; TCRdb stores in-frame clones only, minus some. The table has around 2.5 million clones, 93% seen once; the top ten hold around 0.37%. The V gene's germline CDR1 is KGHSH and CDR2 LQKENI. The CDR3 has 17 residues. Trimming shortened V by 0 bases and J by 7 bases, and 19 bases separated the two germline ends. Researchers partitioned CD4+ cells into CD45RA+ naive and CD45RA-negative memory subsets. This sample is part of a study of shared clonotypes between healthy human individuals. The sequence was collected from a man aged 18 to 29 in good health. Some clones in this sample may be carry-over from other donors' samples. V gene TRBV18 combines with J gene TRBJ1-3, with D hard to call. The sample taken for sequencing was naive CD4+ T cells from PBMCs. The subset denotes: CD45RA+ positively selected. CDR3 sequence: CASSPPGSNSFGNTIYF. CDR3 bases: TGTGCCAGCTCACCACCAGGGAGCAATAGTTTTGGGAACACCATATATTTT. The entire variable domain, with the rest obtained from reference TRBV18 and TRBJ1-3, is as follows: NAGVMQNPRHLVRRRGQEARLRCSPMKGHSHVYWYRQLPEEGLKFMVYLQKENIIDESGMPKERFSAEFPKEGPSILRIQQVVRGDSAAYFCASSPPGSNSFGNTIYFGEGSWLTVV.